Presented here are 3 T cell receptor beta chains from one specimen sequenced in a study of preoperative IRX-2 immunotherapy in early breast cancer. Clones were sequenced by immunoSEQ multiplex PCR, and TCRdb holds only the in-frame ones, with some missing. The sample lists about 33,000 clones, around 92% occurring once. The treatment was: preoperative locoregional IRX-2 cytokine immunotherapy. The material sequenced was tumor tissue, taken after IRX-2 immunotherapy. The receptors were gathered from a human donor with breast cancer.

The J gene is TRBJ1-1, the V gene TRBV5-1; unclear D gene. There are 14 residues in the CDR3. Between the trimmed V and J ends, which lost 1 base and 0 bases, there was a span of 7 bases. Germline lookup yields CDR1 SGHRS and CDR2 YFSETQ. The CDR3 DNA sequence: TGCGCCAGCAGCTTGATGTCAGTGAACACTGAAGCTTTCTTT. It is translated as CASSLMSVNTEAFF.

The chain couples TRBV12-5 to TRBJ1-1, with D possibly being TRBD1 (6 bases). CDR1 and CDR2 (germline): LGHNT, FRNRAP. The V and J ends lost 6 bases and 1 base respectively, with 9 bases between them. This CDR3 is built from 13 residues. Here the CDR3 reads CASGLTGNTEAFF. DNA for the CDR3: TGTGCTAGTGGCCTGACAGGGAACACTGAAGCTTTCTTT.

The genes are TRBV5-1 and TRBJ1-4; no reliable D call. The V gene's germline CDR1 is SGHRS and CDR2 YFSETQ. This CDR3 is built from 14 residues. The V end was cut by 3 bases, the J end by 7 bases, with 13 bases between. CDR3 loop: CASSSGLGSEKLFF. CDR3 bases: TGCGCCAGCAGCTCGGGGTTGGGAAGTGAAAAACTGTTTTTT.